Sequencing of this T cell receptor beta chain was carried out in a study of blood T cell repertoires in COVID-19 (dated by TCRdb to about 2020). With regard to the full study: Samples covering the acute and convalescent phases of COVID-19 were provided by collaborators in the United States, Italy and Spain. The prospective study material was composed of cDNA or gDNA derived from T cells, B-cell-depleted T cells, or PBMCs. Deeply sampled blood TCRbeta repertoires from subjects exposed to, actively infected with, or recovered from COVID-19 were included in the dataset. The repertoires were released in a freely available public database intended as a resource for research on the immune response to SARS-CoV-2. Samples were obtained from the ongoing ImmuneRACE study (first 160 participants) and from 1,254 subjects provided by 6 global collaborators. The sample metadata nearly always contained a de-identified subject ID, COVID-19 status, age in years and sex. HLA class I and class II types, where available, came from metadata supplied by the sample provider rather than from assay-based typing.

V and J are truncated by 1 base and 5 bases respectively, leaving an intervening sequence of 11 bases. Looking up the germline V gene yields CDR1 SGHVS and CDR2 FQNEAQ. The CDR3, from cysteine to phenylalanine, totals 14 residues. The retained sequence is limited to the CDR3, 42 bases, with the frame set at the first base. Participants in the prospective study were enrolled through a virtual design, were aged about 18 to 89 years, and lived in 24 United States geographic areas. In the prospective study, participants were assigned to cohorts based on the clinical history participants reported in a screening survey and a study questionnaire. In the prospective study, whole blood, serum and a nasopharyngeal or oropharyngeal swab were collected from each participant by mobile phlebotomists. Participants in the prospective study had the option to provide additional blood draws and questionnaires over an approximately 2-month period. Before DNA extraction, blood samples from the prospective study were shipped at room temperature or frozen.

For this clone: Its antigen is not yet known. Qualities for individual bases were not recorded, and no much larger clone is one base off.

The immunoSEQ Assay, a bias-controlled multiplex PCR, was used to amplify TCRbeta CDR3 regions from genomic DNA. Per the authors' processing: Nucleated cell counts per sample were estimated from amplification of reference gene primers within the assay. To quantify the absolute abundance of each unique TCRbeta CDR3 rearrangement, sequence reads were collapsed and filtered. Productive Simpson clonality was computed per sample as the square root of Simpson's diversity index over productive rearrangements. In its TCRdb copy, this immuneACCESS table keeps in-frame sequences only and misses some clones. Where compared with another copy, unresolved V genes explain less than half of these, and the others have no known cause. That table is the source of V, J and clone size, and D and trimming were worked out from the DNA. Across this sample there are about 200,000 clones, with over 85% seen only once. The ten largest make up less than 4% of the sample.

Overall study outcomes, separate from this receptor: The quantity of clinical and demographic metadata differed by source and by participant and was supplied without curation.

The rearranged segments are TRBV7-8 and TRBJ1-1; perhaps TRBD1 is the D gene, with 5 bases matching. This clonotype originated in a woman under 40 with acute COVID-19. The material sequenced was PBMCs or T cells enriched from blood (not recorded which). The sequenced DNA: TGTGCCAGCAGCTTAGTTCAGGGTAATACTGAAGCTTTCTTT. Translated, it gives CASSLVQGNTEAFF.